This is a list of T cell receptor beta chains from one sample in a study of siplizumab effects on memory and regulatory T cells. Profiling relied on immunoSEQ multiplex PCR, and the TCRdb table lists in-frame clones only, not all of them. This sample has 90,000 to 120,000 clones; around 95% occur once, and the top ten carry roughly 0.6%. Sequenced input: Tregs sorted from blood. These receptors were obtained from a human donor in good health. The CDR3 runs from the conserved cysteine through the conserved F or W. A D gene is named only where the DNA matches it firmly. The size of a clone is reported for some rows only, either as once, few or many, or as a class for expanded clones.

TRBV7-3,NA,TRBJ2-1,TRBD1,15,CASSLRRDRGNEQFF,TGTGCCAGCAGCTTAAGACGGGACAGGGGCAATGAGCAGTTCTTC
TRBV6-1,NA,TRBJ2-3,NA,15,CASSEMASGTDTQYF,TGTGCCAGCAGTGAAATGGCTAGCGGCACAGATACGCAGTATTTT
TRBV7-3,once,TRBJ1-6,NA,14,CASSPGTDNSPLHF,TGTGCCAGCAGCCCCGGGACTGATAATTCACCCCTCCACTTT
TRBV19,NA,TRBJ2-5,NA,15,CASSIVAAGAETQYF,TGTGCCAGTAGTATTGTGGCGGCAGGGGCAGAGACCCAGTACTTC
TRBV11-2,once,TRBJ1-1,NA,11,CASSLATEAFF,TGTGCCAGCAGCTTAGCCACTGAAGCTTTCTTT
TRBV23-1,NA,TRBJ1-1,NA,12,CASSQGVVGAFF,TGCGCCAGCAGTCAAGGGGTAGTGGGAGCTTTCTTT
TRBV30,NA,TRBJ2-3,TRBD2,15,CAWGNPSGAGDTQYF,TGTGCCTGGGGAAACCCTAGCGGGGCGGGGGATACGCAGTATTTT
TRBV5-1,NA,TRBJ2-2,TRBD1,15,CAGSTGQGLTGELFF,TGCGCCGGATCAACGGGACAGGGGTTAACCGGGGAGCTGTTTTTT
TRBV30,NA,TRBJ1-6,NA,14,CAWGGGGYNSPLHF,TGTGCCTGGGGGGGAGGAGGATATAATTCACCCCTCCACTTT
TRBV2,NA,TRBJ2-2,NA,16,CASSRSSDPYTGELFF,TGTGCCAGCAGTCGTTCTAGCGACCCTTACACCGGGGAGCTGTTTTTT
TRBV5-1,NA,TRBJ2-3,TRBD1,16,CASSSRTGVFSDTQYF,TGCGCCAGCAGCTCGCGGACAGGGGTGTTTTCAGATACGCAGTATTTT
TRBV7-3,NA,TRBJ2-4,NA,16,CASSSRVGTPLGIQYF,TGTGCCAGCAGCTCAAGGGTGGGAACCCCTTTGGGCATTCAGTACTTC
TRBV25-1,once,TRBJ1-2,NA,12,CASQGFRYGYTF,TGTGCCAGCCAGGGATTCCGCTATGGCTACACCTTC
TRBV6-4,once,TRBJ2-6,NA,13,CASSATGANVLTF,TGTGCCAGCAGTGCTACTGGGGCCAACGTCCTGACTTTC
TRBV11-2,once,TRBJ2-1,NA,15,CASSPIRAAYNEQFF,TGTGCCAGCAGCCCTATAAGAGCGGCGTACAATGAGCAGTTCTTC
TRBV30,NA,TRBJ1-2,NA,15,CAWSVVLGANYGYTF,TGTGCCTGGAGTGTGGTCCTGGGAGCTAACTATGGCTACACCTTC
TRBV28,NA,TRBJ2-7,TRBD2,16,CASSLMYGTSGAEQYF,TGTGCCAGCAGTTTAATGTATGGGACTAGCGGCGCGGAGCAGTACTTC
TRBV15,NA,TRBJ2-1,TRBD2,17,CATSRELAGGSYNEQFF,TGTGCCACCAGCAGGGAATTAGCGGGAGGCTCCTACAATGAGCAGTTCTTC
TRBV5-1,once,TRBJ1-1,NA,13,CASSLVLNTEAFF,TGCGCCAGCAGCTTGGTGCTGAACACTGAAGCTTTCTTT
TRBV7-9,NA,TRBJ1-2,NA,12,CASSMTAYGYTF,TGTGCCAGCAGCATGACAGCCTATGGCTACACCTTC